A selection of T cell receptor beta chains follows, all from one sample in a study of blood T cell repertoires in COVID-19. Using immunoSEQ multiplex PCR, the repertoire was profiled, and TCRdb retains in-frame clones only, with some absent. The sample consists of 160,000 or so clones, more than 80% of them appearing once. The sequenced sample was peripheral blood. These receptor sequences come from a woman aged 60-75 years with COVID-19, enrolled during active disease. Each CDR3 is given with its conserved first and last residue. D genes are given only for firm matches. Not every row has a clone size; where given, it reads once, few, many or a size class.

j_gene: TRBJ2-2; v_gene: TRBV7-3; d_gene: NA; abundance: NA; CDR3nt: TGTGCCAGCAGCTTAACGACTACCGGGGAGCTGTTTTTT; CDR3aa: CASSLTTTGELFF
j_gene: TRBJ1-1; v_gene: TRBV5-4; d_gene: NA; abundance: NA; CDR3nt: TGTGCCAGCAGCTTGGACAGCCGTGAAGCTTTCTTT; CDR3aa: CASSLDSREAFF
j_gene: TRBJ1-5; v_gene: TRBV9; d_gene: NA; abundance: NA; CDR3nt: TGTGCCAGCAGCTCCCACAGTAGCAATCAGCCCCAGCATTTT; CDR3aa: CASSSHSSNQPQHF
j_gene: TRBJ2-5; v_gene: TRBV15; d_gene: TRBD2; abundance: NA; CDR3nt: TGTGCCACCAGCAGAGATTCTGTAGCGGGGGCCGTAGAGACCCAGTACTTC; CDR3aa: CATSRDSVAGAVETQYF
j_gene: TRBJ2-2; v_gene: TRBV29-1; d_gene: NA; abundance: NA; CDR3nt: TGCAGCGTTGAAGGGACAGTGGGCGGGGAGCTGTTTTTT; CDR3aa: CSVEGTVGGELFF
j_gene: TRBJ2-3; v_gene: TRBV11-3; d_gene: TRBD2; abundance: NA; CDR3nt: TGTGCCAGCAGCCCGACTAGCGGCACAGATACGCAGTATTTT; CDR3aa: CASSPTSGTDTQYF
j_gene: TRBJ1-2; v_gene: TRBV3-1/TRBV3-2; d_gene: TRBD1; abundance: NA; CDR3nt: TGTGCCAGCAGTCTGAGACAGGGGCCTAGAGCTAACTATGGCTACACCTTC; CDR3aa: CASSLRQGPRANYGYTF
j_gene: TRBJ1-2; v_gene: TRBV29-1; d_gene: NA; abundance: once; CDR3nt: TGCAGCGTTGGAGAGGGAGACTATGGCTACACCTTC; CDR3aa: CSVGEGDYGYTF
j_gene: TRBJ2-7; v_gene: TRBV3-1/TRBV3-2; d_gene: NA; abundance: NA; CDR3nt: TGTGCCAGCAGTCTTAGGGGTACCTCCTACGAGCAGTACTTC; CDR3aa: CASSLRGTSYEQYF
j_gene: TRBJ1-6; v_gene: TRBV18; d_gene: TRBD1; abundance: NA; CDR3nt: TGTGCCAGCTCTTTACAGGGGACGGCCCCAAATTCACCCCTCCACTTT; CDR3aa: CASSLQGTAPNSPLHF
j_gene: TRBJ1-6; v_gene: TRBV24-1; d_gene: TRBD1; abundance: NA; CDR3nt: TGTGCCACCAGTGACGCCGAAGACAGGGATAATTCACCCCTCCACTTT; CDR3aa: CATSDAEDRDNSPLHF
j_gene: TRBJ1-1; v_gene: TRBV5-1; d_gene: NA; abundance: NA; CDR3nt: TGCGCCAGCAGCCTCGGGGGGTCCCCGGCGGTTGAAGCTTTCTTT; CDR3aa: CASSLGGSPAVEAFF
j_gene: TRBJ2-2; v_gene: TRBV29-1; d_gene: NA; abundance: once; CDR3nt: TGCAGCGTCCCGATGCCAGGATCATACACCGGGGAGCTGTTTTTT; CDR3aa: CSVPMPGSYTGELFF
j_gene: TRBJ2-7; v_gene: TRBV5-5; d_gene: NA; abundance: NA; CDR3nt: TGTGCCAGCAGCTTGAGTTTGAGGAATAGGGGCTCCTACGAGCAGTACTTC; CDR3aa: CASSLSLRNRGSYEQYF
j_gene: TRBJ2-2; v_gene: TRBV7-9; d_gene: TRBD2; abundance: NA; CDR3nt: TGTGCCAGCAGCCCTGGGACTACCAACACCGGGGAGCTGTTTTTT; CDR3aa: CASSPGTTNTGELFF
j_gene: TRBJ2-2; v_gene: TRBV9; d_gene: TRBD2; abundance: NA; CDR3nt: TGTGCCAGCAGCGTAGCGGGGAGGGCCGGGCCCGGGGAGCTGTTTTTT; CDR3aa: CASSVAGRAGPGELFF
j_gene: TRBJ2-2; v_gene: TRBV19; d_gene: NA; abundance: NA; CDR3nt: TGTGCCAGTAGTAGTACCGGCGGGGAGCTGTTTTTT; CDR3aa: CASSSTGGELFF
j_gene: TRBJ1-6; v_gene: TRBV19; d_gene: NA; abundance: once; CDR3nt: TGTGCCAGTAGTCCTCTCGCGGGCTCGGGGAATTCACCCCTCCACTTT; CDR3aa: CASSPLAGSGNSPLHF
j_gene: TRBJ1-1; v_gene: TRBV7-3; d_gene: NA; abundance: NA; CDR3nt: TGTGCCAGCAGCCTCTGGTCTAACGGTGAAGCTTTCTTT; CDR3aa: CASSLWSNGEAFF
j_gene: TRBJ1-5; v_gene: TRBV19; d_gene: NA; abundance: NA; CDR3nt: TGTGCCAGTAGGGAGTGGGTGGCGAGCAATCAGCCCCAGCATTTT; CDR3aa: CASREWVASNQPQHF